The rows below give T cell receptor beta chains drawn from one sample of a study of siplizumab effects on memory and regulatory T cells. Clones were read by immunoSEQ multiplex PCR, and TCRdb kept only the in-frame ones, dropping some. Found here are about 99,000 clones, 93% of them singletons; the top ten hold 0.62%. The sample taken for sequencing was Tregs sorted from blood. The receptors shown here come from a human donor in good health. Each CDR3 is given with its conserved first and last residue. Not all rows give a size; the values are once, few, many and, for expanded clones, a class.

V gene	clone size	J gene	CDR3 protein
TRBV6-1	NA	TRBJ1-2	CASSAEWVQRPYGYTF
TRBV27	NA	TRBJ2-3	CASSKPDTDTQYF
TRBV23-1	NA	TRBJ1-5	CAKTYRRGPDQPQHF
TRBV7-9	few	TRBJ1-6	CASSLDNSPLHF
TRBV11-3	NA	TRBJ2-2	CASRPGPLNTGELFF
TRBV5-6	NA	TRBJ2-1	CASREGIDNEQFF
TRBV11-3	NA	TRBJ2-7	CASSLASGSYEQYF
TRBV18	NA	TRBJ1-1	CASSPKERTEAFF
TRBV27	once	TRBJ1-1	CASSLFVGGVVGNTEAFF
TRBV5-1	NA	TRBJ1-2	CASSRDSFYGYTF
TRBV11-3	NA	TRBJ1-6	CASSLGTNSPLHF
TRBV11-3	NA	TRBJ1-1	CASSLGGPNTEAFF
TRBV15	NA	TRBJ1-1	CATSRLNVEGMNTEAFF
TRBV21-1	NA	TRBJ2-5	CASSKISGSRETQYF
TRBV5-1	NA	TRBJ2-3	CASSPSGGLDTQYF
TRBV5-1	NA	TRBJ1-1	CASSLPPNTEAFF
TRBV19	NA	TRBJ2-7	CASSIAGGMTYEQYF
TRBV5-1	NA	TRBJ1-2	CASSLGIGGVHGYTF
TRBV27	NA	TRBJ2-2	CATARRLAGAPGELFF
TRBV7-3	NA	TRBJ1-1	CASSPGPGGNTEAFF
TRBV12-2	NA	TRBJ1-1	CASRPTLVGNTEAFF
TRBV19	NA	TRBJ2-1	CASSLGHVYGQFF
TRBV6-6	NA	TRBJ1-2	CASRYWTGGFGYTF
TRBV5-1	NA	TRBJ2-1	CASSSRDSNEQFF
TRBV27	NA	TRBJ1-4	CASSPTRRNEKLFF
TRBV7-9	NA	TRBJ1-4	CASSLGDRGSEKLFF
TRBV6-1	NA	TRBJ1-5	CASSRGQGAGQPQHF
TRBV6-5	NA	TRBJ1-1	CASSPLRGVNTEAFF
TRBV4-1	NA	TRBJ2-3	CASSQNIRGTDTQYF
TRBV7-9	NA	TRBJ2-3	CASSPDSGGWGDTQYF
TRBV4-3	NA	TRBJ2-1	CASSQLIGAGLAGGGNEQFF
TRBV6-1	NA	TRBJ2-3	CASSEHGGGADTQYF
TRBV5-6	NA	TRBJ2-2	CASSFLQATGELFF
TRBV11-3	NA	TRBJ2-3	CASSQVITDTQYF
TRBV9	NA	TRBJ1-2	CASTLTGNNYGYTF
TRBV15	NA	TRBJ1-3	CATSRDGDTIYF
TRBV2	NA	TRBJ2-7	CASKGPGQGSYEQYF
TRBV14	NA	TRBJ2-7	CASSRAQGGEQYF
TRBV19	NA	TRBJ2-7	CASSIGHTYEQYF
TRBV10-3	once	TRBJ2-3	CAISESLAGGPDTQYF
TRBV19	NA	TRBJ2-5	CASGSLGSGRETQYF
TRBV10-3	once	TRBJ1-2	CAISESNSYPGGYTF
TRBV13	NA	TRBJ1-1	CASSSLQRQGAAFF
TRBV19	NA	TRBJ1-1	CATLKTAGYTEAFF
TRBV9	NA	TRBJ2-3	CASSGGAKDTQYF